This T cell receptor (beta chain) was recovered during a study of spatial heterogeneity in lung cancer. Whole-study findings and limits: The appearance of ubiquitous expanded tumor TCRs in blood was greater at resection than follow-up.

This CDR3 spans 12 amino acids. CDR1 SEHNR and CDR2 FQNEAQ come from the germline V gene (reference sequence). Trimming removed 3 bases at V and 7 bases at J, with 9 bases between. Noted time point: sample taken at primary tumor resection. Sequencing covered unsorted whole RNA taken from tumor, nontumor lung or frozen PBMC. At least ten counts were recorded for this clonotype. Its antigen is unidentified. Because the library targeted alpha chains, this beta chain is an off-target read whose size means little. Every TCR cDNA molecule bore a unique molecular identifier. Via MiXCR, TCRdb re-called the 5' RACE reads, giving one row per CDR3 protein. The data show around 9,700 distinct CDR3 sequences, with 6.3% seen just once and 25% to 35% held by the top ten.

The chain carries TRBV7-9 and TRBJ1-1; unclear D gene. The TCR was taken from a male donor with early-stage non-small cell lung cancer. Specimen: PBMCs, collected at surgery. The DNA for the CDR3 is TGTGCCAGCAGCTTCGGCGGATTTGAAGCTTTCTTT. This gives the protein CASSFGGFEAFF.